This TCR beta chain was found in a study of T cell repertoires in cytomegalovirus infection. Study in general: Epitope selection comprised recently identified HLA-C-restricted CMV epitopes and well-studied HLA-B-restricted CMV epitopes. The public TCR beta signatures pointed to both CMV infection and matching HLA type.

CDR3 size: 16 residues. V dropped 1 base and J dropped 6 bases, with 18 bases sitting between them. Germline CDR1 and CDR2: SGHVS and FNYEAQ. Notes on the study in general: HLA-C-restricted, CMV-specific TCR beta clonotypes were dominant ex vivo. Identification of carriers of CMV plus the relevant HLA was achieved through cumulative public TCR beta family frequency.

About this clonotype: Its antigen is unknown.

TCRdb re-analysed the reads in MiXCR, keeping a single row per CDR3 protein. This sample has roughly 180,000 distinct CDR3 sequences; less than 25% occur once, and the top ten carry more than 25%. The TCR comes from a human donor in good health (CMV status not recorded). Some clones in this sample may be carry-over from other donors' samples. The chain joins TRBV7-6 to TRBJ1-2; tentatively, D is TRBD1 (6 bases). The material was CD8+ T cells from cultured PBMCs, obtained from culture after CMV antigen stimulation. As DNA, the CDR3 is TGTGCCAGCAGCTTAGAGACAGGAGGGGCCCGTAATGGCTACACCTTC. Translation gives CASSLETGGARNGYTF.